Listed here are 12 T cell receptor beta chains from one sample, sequenced in a study of cytomegalovirus exposure and HLA in healthy donors. Use of 60 Vbeta and 13 Jbeta primers characterized the PCR. Sequencing used immunoSEQ multiplex PCR; TCRdb keeps in-frame clones, though not all of them. The top ten hold about 3% of the sample, which has some 180,000 clones, about 83% seen once. Sequenced sample: PBMCs. These receptors originate from a female donor in good health and CMV-seronegative.

The chain links TRBV30 to TRBJ2-7; TRBD1 matches at 7 bases. The CDR3 runs 15 residues. V lost 2 bases, J lost 4 bases, and 11 bases stayed unmatched. From germline, CDR1 is GTSNPN and CDR2 SVGIG (reference sequence). CDR3 residues: CAWSRGRGTSYEQYF. The CDR3, as DNA: TGTGCCTGGAGTAGGGGCAGGGGGACCTCGTACGAGCAGTACTTC.

This chain joins TRBV2 and TRBJ1-4; possibly TRBD1 for D (5 bases). V lost 6 bases and J 0 bases, leaving 14 bases between the germline ends. The germline CDR1 and CDR2 sequences are SNHLY and FYNNEI. The CDR3 has 16 residues. The CDR3 bases are TGTGCCAGCAGAGAACATTACAGGACAACTAATGAAAAACTGTTTTTT. It codes for CASREHYRTTNEKLFF.

This rearrangement joins TRBV19 to TRBJ1-5; D remains unclear. Germline V lookup: CDR1 LNHDA, CDR2 SQIVND (reference sequence). CDR3 length: 14 amino acids. Trimming removed 3 bases from V and 3 bases from J, with 9 bases in between. CDR3 DNA sequence: TGTGCCAGTAGTATGGCAGGCCTCAATCAGCCCCAGCATTTT. Its protein product is CASSMAGLNQPQHF.

The table lists this clone with a few counts. The V gene is TRBV5-4, the J gene TRBJ2-5, with a weak D call TRBD2 (6 bases). Trimming stripped 5 bases from V and 4 bases from J, with 12 bases between. The germline CDR1 and CDR2 sequences are SGHNT and YYREEE (reference sequence). The CDR3 extends over 13 amino acids. As DNA, the CDR3 is TGTGCCAGCAGAAAGCAGGGAGGAGAGACCCAGTACTTC. Residues: CASRKQGGETQYF.

The V call is TRBV11-2, the J call TRBJ1-1, with 7 bases identical to TRBD1. The J segment lost 4 bases and the V segment lost 2 bases, leaving 7 bases of the junction unmatched. Germline V gene lookup returns CDR1 SGHAT and CDR2 FQNNGV. The CDR3 runs to 15 residues. Here the CDR3 DNA reads TGTGCCAGCAGCTTAAGGGGGGCAGGGGGCACTGAAGCTTTCTTT. Its protein product is CASSLRGAGGTEAFF.

The rearrangement joins TRBV9 to TRBJ1-4, with 7 bases fitting TRBD1. V was clipped by 3 bases and J by 8 bases; unmatched bases: 10. Per germline, CDR1 SGDLS and CDR2 YYNGEE. The CDR3 contains 15 residues. In nucleotides, the CDR3 is TGTGCCAGCAGCGCGACTGGAGGGGGCGGCGAAAAACTGTTTTTT. Its translation: CASSATGGGGEKLFF.

The chain is built from TRBV7-3 and TRBJ1-1; D remains unclear. The CDR3 runs to 13 residues. The V end was cut by 3 bases, the J end by 1 base, with 6 bases between. Germline V gene data show CDR1 as SGHTA and CDR2 as FQGTGA. CDR3 nucleotide sequence: TGTGCCAGCAGCTTCAGAGGGAACACTGAAGCTTTCTTT. Its protein is CASSFRGNTEAFF. Supplemented by reference TRBV7-3 and TRBJ1-1, the full variable domain reads GAGVSQTPSNKVTEKGKYVELRCDPISGHTALYWYRQSLGQGPEFLIYFQGTGAADDSGLPNDRFFAVRPEGSVSTLKIQRTERGDSAVYLCASSFRGNTEAFFGQGTRLTVV.

The CDR3 is CASSSGTRFGFTDTQYF. The CDR3, as DNA: TGTGCCAGCAGCTCAGGGACTCGATTCGGATTCACAGATACGCAGTATTTT. The J gene is TRBJ2-3, the V gene TRBV11-2; tentative D call: TRBD2 (6 bases). Trimming shortened V by 4 bases and J by 2 bases, and 19 bases separated the two germline ends. In germline, CDR1 is SGHAT, CDR2 FQNNGV. The CDR3 sequence is 17 residues long.

This clone was detected only once. The chain employs TRBV5-1 and TRBJ2-5, with 7 positions matching TRBD1. The germline CDR1 and CDR2 sequences are SGHRS and YFSETQ. J gave up 1 base and V 6 bases, and 6 bases lay outside the gene matches. This CDR3 is built from 14 residues. The CDR3 spells CASNLQGSQETQYF. In DNA form, the CDR3 reads TGCGCCAGCAACTTACAGGGGAGCCAAGAGACCCAGTACTTC.

Of note for this clone: Mismatch with germline at one junction end may stem from a read error. The rearrangement joins TRBV5-1 to TRBJ2-3; possible D gene TRBD1, 6 bases. This CDR3 is built from 15 residues. Germline V gives CDR1 SGHRS, CDR2 YFSETQ. The CDR3 DNA sequence: TGCGCCAGCAGCTCCAACGGACAGTCCGCAGATAGGCAGTATTTT. Residues: CASSSNGQSADRQYF.

The V call is TRBV19, the J call TRBJ2-1, with D uncertain. Per germline, CDR1 LNHDA and CDR2 SQIVND (reference sequence). The CDR3 has 14 residues. With 5 bases removed from V and 0 bases from J, the gap between germline ends came to 8 bases. For the CDR3, the DNA is TGTGCCAGTAGTTGGCAGGACTCCTACAATGAGCAGTTCTTC. Amino acid sequence: CASSWQDSYNEQFF.

This clone appeared a single time. V is TRBV7-2 and J is TRBJ2-7, with TRBD1 matching 7 bases. The junction had 4 bases not matched to a gene; V was cut back by 2 bases and J by 3 bases. CDR1 and CDR2 (germline): SGHTA, FQGNSA. CDR3 size: 14 residues. CDR3: CASSLIGGDYEQYF. The CDR3 region has the DNA TGTGCCAGCAGCTTAATAGGGGGCGACTACGAGCAGTACTTC. Variable domain in full (rest from reference TRBV7-2 and TRBJ2-7): GAGVSQSPSNKVTEKGKDVELRCDPISGHTALYWYRQSLGQGLEFLIYFQGNSAPDKSGLPSDRFSAERTGGSVSTLTIQRTQQEDSAVYLCASSLIGGDYEQYFGPGTRLTVT.